The 32 T cell receptor beta chains below all came from one sample that was sequenced in a study of CD8 T cells in ankylosing spondylitis. TCRdb itself ran the 5' RACE reads through MiXCR, one entry per CDR3 protein. Altogether about 160,000 distinct CDR3 sequences are present, around 17% being singletons, with the ten largest covering about 8%. The sample comprised blood, either unsorted or a sorted T cell fraction (not recorded which). These receptors were taken from a male donor with ankylosing spondylitis or in good health (not recorded which).

The V call is TRBV28, the J call TRBJ1-1; TRBD1 matches at 12 bases. CDR3 length: 17 amino acids. Germline loops: CDR1 MDHEN, CDR2 SYDVKM. V shed 8 bases, J shed 3 bases, and the junction held 13 bases outside the gene matches. CDR3 bases: TGTGCCAGCGCCGATCCGGGACAGGGGGCCGTGTACACTGAAGCTTTCTTT. Encoded protein: CASADPGQGAVYTEAFF.

This clonotype was seen more than once but under ten times. The chain uses TRBV20-1 and TRBJ2-2; a weak D match, TRBD2 (6 bases). The V and J ends lost 5 bases and 3 bases respectively, with 19 bases between them. This CDR3 region has 16 residues. Per germline, CDR1 DFQATT and CDR2 SNEGSKA (reference sequence). The CDR3 is CSAPSIGRPYTGELFF. The CDR3 DNA follows: TGCAGTGCTCCTTCCATCGGGAGACCATACACCGGGGAGCTGTTTTTT.

V and J are TRBV18 and TRBJ1-5; TRBD1 might be the D (5 bases). Germline V lookup: CDR1 KGHSH, CDR2 LQKENI. The V and J ends lost 4 bases and 2 bases respectively, with 9 bases between them. The length of the CDR3 is 14 residues. CDR3: CASSQGTRNQPQHF. CDR3 sequence (DNA): TGTGCCAGCTCACAGGGGACGCGCAATCAGCCCCAGCATTTT.

The chain carries TRBV12-3 or TRBV12-4 and TRBJ1-1, with D uncertain. Between the trimmed V and J ends, which lost 4 bases and 5 bases, there was a span of 14 bases. CDR3 length: 14 residues. In DNA, the CDR3 is TGTGCCAGCAGTTCGTATCGATCTAGTACTGAAGCTTTCTTT. This codes for CASSSYRSSTEAFF.

This chain links TRBV28 with TRBJ1-6, with D unclear. From germline, CDR1 is MDHEN and CDR2 SYDVKM. CDR3 length: 12 residues. V was shortened by 3 bases and J by 6 bases, with 3 bases between the two germline ends. CDR3 in DNA: TGTGCCAGCAGTTTGGGTAATTCACCCCTCCACTTT. Translation: CASSLGNSPLHF.

The table lists this clonotype with a few counts. The chain joins TRBV4-1 to TRBJ2-4; D remains unclear. This CDR3 is built from 14 residues. Trimming removed 4 bases from V and 2 bases from J, with 9 bases in between. Germline CDR1 and CDR2: MGHRA and YSYEKL. CDR3 protein: CASSRDPTKNIQYF. In DNA form, the CDR3 reads TGCGCCAGCAGCCGAGACCCAACCAAAAACATTCAGTACTTC.

This clonotype occurred many times. One junction end disagrees with the germline gene, perhaps due to a read error. This rearrangement joins TRBV5-6 to TRBJ1-4; no definite D call. Germline values: CDR1 SGHDT, CDR2 YYEEEE. There are 13 residues in the CDR3. The DNA for the CDR3 is TGTGTCAGCAGTTGGGCCGAAGGAAAAAAACTGTTTTTT. Amino acid sequence: CVSSWAEGKKLFF.

This clonotype was observed many times. This rearrangement joins TRBV6-5 to TRBJ2-2; 14 bases map to TRBD2. Germline V gives CDR1 MNHEY, CDR2 SVGAGI. V lost 0 bases, J lost 8 bases, and 8 bases stayed unmatched. The CDR3 runs 18 residues. In DNA, the CDR3 is TGTGCCAGCAGTTACTCCCATCAGGGACTAGCGGGAGCGGGGGAGCTGTTTTTT. This encodes CASSYSHQGLAGAGELFF.

At least ten counts were recorded for this clonotype. The chain is built from TRBV6-5 and TRBJ2-5, with a tentative D call TRBD2 (6 bases). Germline V CDR1 and CDR2: MNHEY, SVGAGI. The germline V and J ends were trimmed by 4 bases and 4 bases, with 10 bases remaining between them. This CDR3 is built from 13 residues. CDR3 loop: CASSSRGVETQYF. The CDR3 region has the DNA TGTGCCAGCAGTTCTCGCGGGGTAGAGACCCAGTACTTC.

The chain carries TRBV18 and TRBJ2-2; D unclear. Germline V gene data show CDR1 as KGHSH and CDR2 as LQKENI. This CDR3 has 14 amino acids. Trimming pared 0 bases from V and 6 bases from J, leaving 8 bases between. The CDR3 sequence: CASSPPNKSGELFF. As DNA, the CDR3 is TGTGCCAGCTCACCACCGAATAAATCCGGGGAGCTGTTTTTT. The variable domain in full, with the rest retrieved from reference TRBV18 and TRBJ2-2, is NAGVMQNPRHLVRRRGQEARLRCSPMKGHSHVYWYRQLPEEGLKFMVYLQKENIIDESGMPKERFSAEFPKEGPSILRIQQVVRGDSAAYFCASSPPNKSGELFFGEGSRLTVL.

This clonotype was seen ten or more times. The chain has TRBV6-1 and TRBJ1-1, with 10 bases identical to TRBD1. Germline CDR1 MNHNS, CDR2 SASEGT. The CDR3 sequence is 14 residues long. Unmatched junction bases numbered 6, after V lost 0 bases and J lost 11 bases. CDR3 sequence: CASSEADRGREAFF. CDR3 DNA: TGTGCCAGCAGTGAAGCGGACAGGGGGAGGGAGGCTTTCTTT.

The table lists this clonotype with a few counts. The rearrangement links TRBV27 to TRBJ2-1, with 11 nucleotides matching TRBD2. Trimming cost V 4 bases and J 2 bases; bases outside gene matches: 4. Germline assignment: CDR1 MNHEY and CDR2 SMNVEV (reference sequence). The CDR3 totals 16 residues. The CDR3 sequence: CASSSGTSGAYNEQFF. CDR3 nucleotides: TGTGCCAGCAGTTCCGGGACTAGCGGAGCCTACAATGAGCAGTTCTTC.

This clonotype occurred many times. V gene TRBV29-1 combines with J gene TRBJ2-7; TRBD1 aligns across 7 bases. The CDR3 extends over 12 amino acids. The V and J ends lost 7 bases and 5 bases, in that order; junction bases with no gene match: 8. Germline CDR1 SQVTM, CDR2 ANQGSEA. Written as DNA, the CDR3 is TGCAGCGCCACTCGACAGGGCCACGAGCAGTACTTC. This encodes CSATRQGHEQYF.

There are many counts of this clonotype. The V call is TRBV20-1, the J call TRBJ2-1; 8 bases are shared with TRBD2. Trimming took 4 bases from V and 7 from J; bases not matched to a gene: 12. The CDR3 loop spans 15 amino acids. CDR1 is DFQATT, CDR2 SNEGSKA, per germline (reference sequence). The CDR3 bases are TGCAGTGCTAACCCTGTGGCGGGAGGCTTGAATGAGCAGTTCTTC. Translating it yields CSANPVAGGLNEQFF.

This chain uses TRBV5-1 with TRBJ2-7, with D perhaps given as TRBD1 or TRBD2 (5 bases each). Trimming took 4 bases from V and 3 from J, leaving 17 bases between them. CDR3 length: 15 amino acids. Germline lookup yields CDR1 SGHRS and CDR2 YFSETQ. The DNA of the CDR3 is TGCGCCAGCAGCCCTATCGGGGACGGACACTACGAGCAGTACTTC. Translating gives CASSPIGDGHYEQYF.

The table lists this clonotype with a few counts. V gene TRBV12-3 or TRBV12-4 combines with J gene TRBJ2-3, with D possibly matching TRBD1 (6 bases). Trimming took off 4 bases at V and 6 bases at J, with 11 bases between the two ends. The CDR3 has 13 residues. As DNA, the CDR3 is TGTGCCAGCAGTTCCTTTCAGGGGGATACGCAGTATTTT. This encodes CASSSFQGDTQYF.

This clonotype occurred a few times. J is TRBJ2-5 and V is TRBV20-1; D gene unclear. The CDR3 runs to 15 residues. The V gene lost 0 bases and the J gene lost 5 bases, with 16 bases spanning the gap. Germline CDR1 DFQATT, CDR2 SNEGSKA (reference sequence). As DNA, the CDR3 is TGCAGTGCTAGAGAGGTCATCGTGATAGGGGAGACCCAGTACTTC. This encodes CSAREVIVIGETQYF.

This clonotype was seen only a few times. The V and J genes are TRBV29-1 and TRBJ2-1; 12 nucleotides match TRBD2. Germline CDR1 reads SQVTM; CDR2 reads ANQGSEA. CDR3 length: 17 residues. Losses at the gene ends were 0 bases for V and 2 bases for J; bases not matched to a gene: 5. CDR3 protein: CSVEDPRLAGAYNEQFF. The DNA for the CDR3 is TGCAGCGTTGAAGATCCCCGACTAGCGGGGGCCTACAATGAGCAGTTCTTC.

V usage is TRBV12-3 or TRBV12-4 and J usage is TRBJ2-4; the D gene is possibly TRBD1 (6 bases). This CDR3 contains 14 residues. The V and J ends lost 6 bases and 4 bases respectively, with 13 bases between them. The CDR3 reads CASRKGGSKNIQYF. The CDR3 DNA is TGTGCCAGCAGGAAAGGGGGATCAAAAAACATTCAGTACTTC.

The table lists this clonotype with many counts. V is TRBV28 and J is TRBJ2-1, with D possibly TRBD2 on 5 matching bases. The CDR3 loop spans 15 amino acids. Per germline, CDR1 MDHEN and CDR2 SYDVKM. The V end lost 5 bases, the J end lost 7 bases, and 18 bases lay between the germline ends. The CDR3: CASSTSLGLSNEQFF. The CDR3 region has the DNA TGTGCCAGCAGTACTAGTTTGGGCCTCTCAAATGAGCAGTTCTTC.

This chain uses TRBV29-1 with TRBJ2-3, with D unclear. CDR1 SQVTM and CDR2 ANQGSEA come from the germline V gene. CDR3 size: 12 residues. Trimming cost V 5 bases and J 6 bases, with 12 bases left between them. The CDR3 is CSVFWGTDTQYF. CDR3 DNA sequence: TGCAGCGTTTTCTGGGGTACGGATACGCAGTATTTT.

This clonotype occurred many times. The CDR3 loop is CASSLSRTAYGYTF. CDR3 in DNA: TGTGCCAGCAGTTTATCGAGGACAGCCTATGGCTACACCTTC. The chain carries TRBV27 and TRBJ1-2, with a weak D call TRBD1 (6 bases). Deletions cut 0 bases from V and 4 bases from J, with 9 bases between. Germline V gene sequence: CDR1 MNHEY, CDR2 SMNVEV (reference sequence). The CDR3 has 14 residues.

The sample holds many counts of this clonotype. The chain combines TRBV2 with TRBJ1-5; no clear D. The CDR3 runs to 15 residues. Germline V gives CDR1 SNHLY, CDR2 FYNNEI. V dropped 3 bases and J dropped 9 bases, with 18 bases sitting between them. The DNA for the CDR3 is TGTGCCAGCAGTGAGTCCACCTCCTCATGGGGGCCCCAGCATTTT. It encodes CASSESTSSWGPQHF.

This clonotype was recorded at least ten times. V and J are TRBV27 and TRBJ2-7; D ambiguous. Trimming cost V 0 bases and J 2 bases, with 8 bases left between them. Germline CDR1 MNHEY, CDR2 SMNVEV (reference sequence). The CDR3 extends over 14 amino acids. CDR3 DNA: TGTGCCAGCAGTTTATCTACCCGGGCCTACGAGCAGTACTTC. Its translation: CASSLSTRAYEQYF.

This chain uses TRBV9 with TRBJ1-4; a possible D gene is TRBD1 (6 bases). Per germline, CDR1 SGDLS and CDR2 YYNGEE. CDR3 size: 16 residues. V was pared by 6 bases and J by 3 bases, with 18 bases between. The CDR3 loop reads CASITLPRGPNEKLFF. CDR3 sequence (DNA): TGTGCCAGCATCACCCTACCCCGGGGGCCTAATGAAAAACTGTTTTTT.

This clonotype has more than one count but fewer than ten. V gene TRBV6-1 combines with J gene TRBJ2-3; tentatively, D is TRBD2 (5 bases). The CDR3 consists of 16 residues. Germline V CDR1 and CDR2: MNHNS, SASEGT. Between the trimmed V and J ends, which lost 7 bases and 4 bases, there was a span of 21 bases. The CDR3 DNA reads TGTGCCAGCATGGGTTCTTCCGCGGGTTCCGCAGATACGCAGTATTTT. It translates to CASMGSSAGSADTQYF.

Ten or more counts support this clonotype. V usage is TRBV2 and J usage is TRBJ2-2; D is uncertain. V lost 4 bases and J lost 2, with 8 bases in between. CDR1 and CDR2 from the germline V gene are SNHLY and FYNNEI. The CDR3 sequence is 14 residues long. The CDR3 DNA follows: TGTGCCAGCAGTGGGGTGGCTAACACCGGGGAGCTGTTTTTT. Amino acids: CASSGVANTGELFF.

The rearrangement joins TRBV5-6 to TRBJ2-1; 10 nucleotides line up with TRBD2. V dropped 1 base and J dropped 9; count of bases not matched to a gene: 10. Per germline, CDR1 SGHDT and CDR2 YYEEEE. The CDR3 runs 16 residues. In nucleotides, the CDR3 is TGTGCCAGCAGCTTGATTGGGACTAGCGAGTTCAGTGAGCAGTTCTTC. Amino acid sequence: CASSLIGTSEFSEQFF.

The chain carries TRBV2 and TRBJ2-7; weak D call: TRBD2 (5 bases). This CDR3 contains 11 residues. V was pared by 8 bases and J by 6 bases, with 11 bases between. In germline, CDR1 is SNHLY, CDR2 FYNNEI. CDR3 amino acids: CASGSGAEQYF. The CDR3 DNA is TGTGCCAGCGGGAGTGGCGCCGAGCAGTACTTC.

The chain combines TRBV5-1 with TRBJ2-2, with D possibly matching TRBD1 (5 bases). The CDR3 totals 15 residues. Germline CDR1 is SGHRS and CDR2 is YFSETQ. V was shortened by 3 bases and J by 6 bases, with 15 bases between the two germline ends. In nucleotides, the CDR3 is TGCGCCAGCAGCTCGTCTGCGCAGGGTCCCGGGGAGCTGTTTTTT. Translated, it gives CASSSSAQGPGELFF.

The chain couples TRBV28 to TRBJ2-1; D may be TRBD1 (6 bases). Germline V gene lookup returns CDR1 MDHEN and CDR2 SYDVKM. The length of the CDR3 is 15 residues. Trimming took 3 bases from V and 2 from J, leaving 11 bases between them. CDR3 sequence: CASSFPQGAYNEQFF. For the CDR3, the DNA is TGTGCCAGCAGTTTCCCACAGGGAGCCTACAATGAGCAGTTCTTC.

The rearrangement links TRBV5-1 to TRBJ1-5, with D possibly TRBD1 on 5 matching bases. The CDR3 has 17 residues. Trimming pared 1 base from V and 7 bases from J, leaving 21 bases between. Per germline, CDR1 SGHRS and CDR2 YFSETQ. The CDR3 is CASSLTGTKGLNQPQHF. Written as DNA, the CDR3 is TGCGCCAGCAGCTTGACTGGGACTAAAGGTTTAAACCAGCCCCAGCATTTT.